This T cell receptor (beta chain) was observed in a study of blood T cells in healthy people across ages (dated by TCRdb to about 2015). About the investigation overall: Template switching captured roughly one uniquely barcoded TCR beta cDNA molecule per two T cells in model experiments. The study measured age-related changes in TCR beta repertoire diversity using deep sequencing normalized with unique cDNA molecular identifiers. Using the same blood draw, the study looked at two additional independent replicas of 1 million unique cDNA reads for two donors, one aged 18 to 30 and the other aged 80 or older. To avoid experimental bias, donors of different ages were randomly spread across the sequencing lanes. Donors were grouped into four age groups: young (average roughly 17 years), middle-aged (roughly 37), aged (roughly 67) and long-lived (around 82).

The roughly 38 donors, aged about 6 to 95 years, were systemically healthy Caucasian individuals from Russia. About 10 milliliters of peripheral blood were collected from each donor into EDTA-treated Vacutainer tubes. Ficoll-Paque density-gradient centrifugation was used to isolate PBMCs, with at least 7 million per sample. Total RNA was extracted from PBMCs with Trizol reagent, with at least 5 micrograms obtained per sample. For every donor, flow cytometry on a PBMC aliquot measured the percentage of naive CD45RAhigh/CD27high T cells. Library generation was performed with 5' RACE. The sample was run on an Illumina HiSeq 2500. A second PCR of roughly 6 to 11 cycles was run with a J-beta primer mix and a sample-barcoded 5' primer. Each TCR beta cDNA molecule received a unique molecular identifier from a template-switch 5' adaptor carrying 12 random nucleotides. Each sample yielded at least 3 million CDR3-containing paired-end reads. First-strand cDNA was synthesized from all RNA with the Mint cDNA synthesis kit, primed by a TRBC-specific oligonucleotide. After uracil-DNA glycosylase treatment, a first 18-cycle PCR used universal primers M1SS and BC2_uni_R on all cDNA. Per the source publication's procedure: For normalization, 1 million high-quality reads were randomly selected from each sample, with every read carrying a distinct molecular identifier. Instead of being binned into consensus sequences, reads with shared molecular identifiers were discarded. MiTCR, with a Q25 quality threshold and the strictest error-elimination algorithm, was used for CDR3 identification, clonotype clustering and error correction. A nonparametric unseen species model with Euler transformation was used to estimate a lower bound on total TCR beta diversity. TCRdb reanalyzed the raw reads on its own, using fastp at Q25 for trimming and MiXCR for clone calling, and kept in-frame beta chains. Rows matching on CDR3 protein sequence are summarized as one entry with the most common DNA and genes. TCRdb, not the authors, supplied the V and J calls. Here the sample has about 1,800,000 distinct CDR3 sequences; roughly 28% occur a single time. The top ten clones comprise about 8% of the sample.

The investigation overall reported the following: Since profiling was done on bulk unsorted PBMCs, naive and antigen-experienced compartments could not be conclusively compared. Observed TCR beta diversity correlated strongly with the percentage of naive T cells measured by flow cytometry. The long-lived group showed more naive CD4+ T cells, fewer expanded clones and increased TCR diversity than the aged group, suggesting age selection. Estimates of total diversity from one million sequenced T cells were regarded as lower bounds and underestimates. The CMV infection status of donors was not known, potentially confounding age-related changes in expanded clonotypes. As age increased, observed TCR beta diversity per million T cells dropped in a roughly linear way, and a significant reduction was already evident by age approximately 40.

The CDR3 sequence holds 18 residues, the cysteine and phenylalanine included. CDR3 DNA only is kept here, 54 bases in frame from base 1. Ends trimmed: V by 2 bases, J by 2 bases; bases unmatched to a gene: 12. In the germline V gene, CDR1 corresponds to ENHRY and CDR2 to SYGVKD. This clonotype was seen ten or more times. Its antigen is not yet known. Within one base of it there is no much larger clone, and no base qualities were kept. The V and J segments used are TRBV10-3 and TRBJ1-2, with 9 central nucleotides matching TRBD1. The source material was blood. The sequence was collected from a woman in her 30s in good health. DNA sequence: TGTGCCATCAGTGAGCCCGGACAGGGGAGGGAGTGGAACTATGGCTACACCTTC. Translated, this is CAISEPGQGREWNYGYTF.